The 17 T cell receptor beta chains given below trace back to one sample, sequenced in a study of shared clonotypes between healthy human individuals. Assay used: immunoSEQ multiplex PCR; TCRdb lists only in-frame clones, some missing. Of about 2 million clones listed, around 96% are singletons. Naive CD8 cells were CD45RO-negative, positively selected for CCR7, excluding terminally differentiated effector memory CD45RA+ cells. The sequenced sample consisted of naive CD8+ T cells sorted from blood. The receptors stem from a man aged 18-30 years in good health.

About this clone: A read error is possible here, since a much larger clone lies one base away. Other DNA variants within this sample encode the same CDR3. The chain has TRBV28 and TRBJ2-5; D remains unclear. Trimming took off 3 bases at V and 5 bases at J, with 4 bases between the two ends. This CDR3 contains 11 residues. Germline values: CDR1 MDHEN, CDR2 SYDVKM. The CDR3 here is CASSLGETQYF. The CDR3 DNA is TGTGCCAGCAGTTTGGGGGAGACCCAGTACTTC.

The V call is TRBV7-2, the J call TRBJ2-5; 8 bases match TRBD1. CDR1 and CDR2 (germline): SGHTA, FQGNSA. The V gene end was trimmed by 1 base and the J gene end by 4 bases; junction bases not matched to a gene: 8. CDR3 size: 16 residues. The CDR3 DNA reads as TGTGCCAGCAGCTTAGGCGATACAGGGGGAGGAGAGACCCAGTACTTC. Protein product: CASSLGDTGGGETQYF.

The chain couples TRBV30 to TRBJ1-1; D unclear. V was clipped by 6 bases and J by 1 base, with 6 bases between them. Germline loops: CDR1 GTSNPN, CDR2 SVGIG (reference sequence). The CDR3 is 11 amino acids. The CDR3 DNA reads TGTGCCTGTGGACGGAACACTGAAGCTTTCTTT. Its translation is CACGRNTEAFF.

The chain couples TRBV7-9 to TRBJ2-1; no clear D. The CDR3 extends over 13 amino acids. V lost 1 base and J lost 9, with 10 bases in between. CDR1 and CDR2 from the germline V gene are SEHNR and FQNEAQ (reference sequence). CDR3 DNA sequence: TGTGCCAGCAGCTTAGGGTCCGATCCTGAGCAGTTCTTC. The encoded protein is CASSLGSDPEQFF.

This clone was seen once. The chain joins TRBV30 to TRBJ2-2; D uncertain. Germline assignment: CDR1 GTSNPN and CDR2 SVGIG (reference sequence). V was cut by 0 bases and J by 1 base, with 3 bases left in between. The length of the CDR3 is 13 residues. CDR3 coding DNA: TGTGCCTGGAGTGTAGAGAACACCGGGGAGCTGTTTTTT. Amino acid sequence: CAWSVENTGELFF.

The chain recombines TRBV9 with TRBJ2-5; possibly TRBD1 or TRBD2 for D (6 bases each). Germline V lookup: CDR1 SGDLS, CDR2 YYNGEE. V gave up 0 bases and J gave up 5 bases, with 11 bases separating them. The CDR3 covers 14 residues. The CDR3 nucleotides are TGTGCCAGCAGCGTAGGGGGGGCTTGGGAGACCCAGTACTTC. It translates to CASSVGGAWETQYF.

In nucleotides, the CDR3 is TGCGCCAGCAGCTTGGATCTGGGACTAAACTCCTACGAGCAGTACTTC. It is translated as CASSLDLGLNSYEQYF. The rearrangement joins TRBV5-1 to TRBJ2-7; the match to TRBD2 covers 7 bases. The germline CDR1 and CDR2 sequences are SGHRS and YFSETQ. The CDR3 runs 16 residues. V lost 0 bases to trimming and J lost 0 bases; unmatched junction nucleotides: 6.

V is TRBV14 and J is TRBJ2-7; 14 nucleotides match TRBD2. The CDR3 has 16 amino acids. The V and J ends lost 3 bases and 3 bases, in that order; junction bases with no gene match: 4. Germline V gene sequence: CDR1 SGHDN, CDR2 FVKESK. CDR3 loop: CASSHRTSGRIYEQYF. The CDR3 nucleotides read TGTGCCAGCAGCCACCGGACTAGCGGGAGGATCTACGAGCAGTACTTC.

The V call is TRBV5-1, the J call TRBJ2-7; maybe TRBD1 (5 bases). Germline CDR1 and CDR2: SGHRS and YFSETQ. The CDR3 loop spans 15 amino acids. Trimming cost V 1 base and J 0 bases, with 11 bases left between them. CDR3 nucleotide sequence: TGCGCCAGCAGCTTGTCCCCAGGGAACTCCTACGAGCAGTACTTC. Translated: CASSLSPGNSYEQYF.

The chain links TRBV10-2 to TRBJ2-7, with D perhaps matching TRBD1 (6 bases). The germline V gene encodes CDR1 WSHSY and CDR2 SAAADI. The V end was cut by 5 bases, the J end by 4 bases, with 9 bases between. The CDR3 spans 12 residues. The CDR3 loop reads CASSPDRYEQYF. For the CDR3, the DNA is TGCGCCAGCAGTCCAGACAGGTACGAGCAGTACTTC.

V and J are TRBV7-9 and TRBJ1-2; 10 nucleotides agree with TRBD1. V trimming: 5 bases; J trimming: 4 bases; junction bases outside the gene matches: 7. CDR3 length: 15 residues. Per the germline V gene, CDR1 is SEHNR and CDR2 is FQNEAQ (reference sequence). Here the CDR3 reads CASSPGQGTIYGYTF. The CDR3, as DNA: TGTGCCAGCAGCCCGGGACAGGGGACGATCTATGGCTACACCTTC. Based on the CDR3 plus reference TRBV7-9 and TRBJ1-2, the full variable domain is DTGVSQNPRHKITKRGQNVTFRCDPISEHNRLYWYRQTLGQGPEFLTYFQNEAQLEKSRLLSDRFSAERPKGSFSTLEIQRTEQGDSAMYLCASSPGQGTIYGYTFGSGTRLTVV.

This clone showed up just once. Its ends do not fully match the called genes, so a read error is possible. The chain uses TRBV2 and TRBJ1-5; 8 bases line up with TRBD1. In germline, CDR1 is SNHLY, CDR2 FYNNEI. The CDR3 is made up of 13 amino acids. For the CDR3, the DNA is TGTGCCAGCAGTGGCTCGGCAGGGGGCGACTTGGATTTT. Residues: CASSGSAGGDLDF.

This clone was seen a single time. The chain uses TRBV27 and TRBJ1-5, with 8 positions matching TRBD1. V dropped 1 base and J dropped 9; count of bases not matched to a gene: 11. The germline CDR1 and CDR2 sequences are MNHEY and SMNVEV (reference sequence). The length of the CDR3 is 16 residues. The CDR3 bases are TGTGCCAGCAGTTTATGGGCGGACAGGGAAAGTGGGCCCCAGCATTTT. This sequence encodes CASSLWADRESGPQHF.

Remarks on this clone: This sample also contains other DNA sequences that code for the same CDR3. The chain combines TRBV11-2 with TRBJ2-7, with 10 bases aligning to TRBD2. V dropped 1 base and J dropped 0; count of bases not matched to a gene: 0. Per germline, CDR1 SGHAT and CDR2 FQNNGV. The length of the CDR3 is 15 residues. CDR3 residues: CASSLGTSGSYEQYF. In nucleotides, the CDR3 is TGTGCCAGCAGCTTAGGGACTAGCGGCTCCTACGAGCAGTACTTC.

Note on this clone: The same CDR3 arises from other DNA sequences in this sample as well. The J gene is TRBJ1-2, the V gene TRBV9; a weak D match, TRBD1 (5 bases). The CDR3 runs to 12 residues. Trimming removed 4 bases at V and 5 bases at J, with 9 bases between. The V gene's germline CDR1 is SGDLS and CDR2 YYNGEE. The CDR3 nucleotides read TGTGCCAGCAGCCCGGAGGGGTATGGCTACACCTTC. The encoded protein is CASSPEGYGYTF.

A remark on this clone: In the same sample, other DNA sequences code for this CDR3. This chain uses TRBV18 with TRBJ2-2, with D tentatively TRBD2 (5 bases). This CDR3 contains 14 residues. Trimming took 0 bases from V and 4 from J, leaving 6 bases between them. Looked up from germline, CDR1 is KGHSH and CDR2 is LQKENI. In DNA form, the CDR3 reads TGTGCCAGCTCACCACCGAGGGTCACCGGGGAGCTGTTTTTT. Translation gives CASSPPRVTGELFF. Full variable domain (missing parts from reference TRBV18 and TRBJ2-2): NAGVMQNPRHLVRRRGQEARLRCSPMKGHSHVYWYRQLPEEGLKFMVYLQKENIIDESGMPKERFSAEFPKEGPSILRIQQVVRGDSAAYFCASSPPRVTGELFFGEGSRLTVL.

This chain uses TRBV30 with TRBJ1-4; 10 bases match TRBD1. The trim removed 2 bases at V and 8 bases at J, leaving 5 bases unmatched. CDR1 and CDR2 from the germline V gene are GTSNPN and SVGIG (reference sequence). The CDR3 covers 14 residues. Here the CDR3 DNA reads TGTGCCTGGAGTACGGGACAGGGGAACGAAAAACTGTTTTTT. Translated, it gives CAWSTGQGNEKLFF. Together with reference TRBV30 and TRBJ1-4, the CDR3 gives the full variable domain: SQTIHQWPATLVQPVGSPLSLECTVEGTSNPNLYWYRQAAGRGLQLLFYSVGIGQISSEVPQNLSASRPQDRQFILSSKKLLLSDSGFYLCAWSTGQGNEKLFFGSGTQLSVL.